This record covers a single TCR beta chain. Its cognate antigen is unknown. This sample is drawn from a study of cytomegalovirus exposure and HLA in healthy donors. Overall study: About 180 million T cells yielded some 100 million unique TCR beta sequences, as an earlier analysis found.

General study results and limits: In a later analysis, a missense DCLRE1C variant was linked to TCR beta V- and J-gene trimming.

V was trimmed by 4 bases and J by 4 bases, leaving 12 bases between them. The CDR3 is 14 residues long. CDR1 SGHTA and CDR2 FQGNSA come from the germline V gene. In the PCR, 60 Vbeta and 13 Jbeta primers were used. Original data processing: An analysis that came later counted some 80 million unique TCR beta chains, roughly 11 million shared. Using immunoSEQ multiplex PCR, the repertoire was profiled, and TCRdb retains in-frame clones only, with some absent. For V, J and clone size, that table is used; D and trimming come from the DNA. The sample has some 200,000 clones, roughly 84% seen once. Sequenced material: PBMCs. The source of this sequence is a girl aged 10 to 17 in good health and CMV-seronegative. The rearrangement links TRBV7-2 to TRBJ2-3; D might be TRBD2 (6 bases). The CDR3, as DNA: TGTGCCAGCAGCTCCAAGCGGGCCTCAGATACGCAGTATTTT. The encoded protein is CASSSKRASDTQYF.